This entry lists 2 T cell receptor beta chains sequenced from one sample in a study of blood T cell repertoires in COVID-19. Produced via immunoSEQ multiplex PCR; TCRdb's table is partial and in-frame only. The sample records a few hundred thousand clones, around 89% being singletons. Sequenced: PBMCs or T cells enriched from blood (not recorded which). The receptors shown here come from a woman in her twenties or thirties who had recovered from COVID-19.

DNA for the CDR3: TGTGCCAGCAGCAAAGGCCCGGAAGAGGGTGACTATGGCTACACCTTC. The encoded protein is CASSKGPEEGDYGYTF. J is TRBJ1-2 and V is TRBV21-1. TRBV21-1 is assigned pseudogene status. The CDR3 loop spans 16 amino acids.

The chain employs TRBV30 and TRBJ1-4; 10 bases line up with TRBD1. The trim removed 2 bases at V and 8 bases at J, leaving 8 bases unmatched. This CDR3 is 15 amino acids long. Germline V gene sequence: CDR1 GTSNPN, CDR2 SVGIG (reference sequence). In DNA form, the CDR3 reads TGTGCCTGGAGTATCTCTGGGGGACAGGGGGAAAAACTGTTTTTT. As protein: CAWSISGGQGEKLFF.